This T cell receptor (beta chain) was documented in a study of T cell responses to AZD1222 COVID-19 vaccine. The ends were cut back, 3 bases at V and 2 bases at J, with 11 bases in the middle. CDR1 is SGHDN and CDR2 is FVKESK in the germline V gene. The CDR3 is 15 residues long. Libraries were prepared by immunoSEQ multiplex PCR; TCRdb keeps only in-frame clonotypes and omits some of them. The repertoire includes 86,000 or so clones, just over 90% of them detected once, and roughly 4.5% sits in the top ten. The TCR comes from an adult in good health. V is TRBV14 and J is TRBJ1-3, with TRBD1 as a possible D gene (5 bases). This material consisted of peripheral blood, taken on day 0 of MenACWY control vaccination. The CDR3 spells CASSQRGGPGNTIYF. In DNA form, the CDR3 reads TGTGCCAGCAGCCAGAGGGGAGGTCCTGGAAACACCATATATTTT.